This note documents a single TCR beta chain sequence. The antigen remains unidentified. This sample stems from a study of cytomegalovirus exposure and HLA in healthy donors. Study information: Findings of an earlier analysis included over 95 million unique TCR beta sequences from some 200 million T cells. Findings of the study overall: Analyses of presence and absence presupposed an approximately uniform sequencing depth across donors. The authors enumerated over 150 TCR beta chains as linked to cytomegalovirus.

CDR3 length: 15 residues. The germline V gene encodes CDR1 SGHNT and CDR2 YENEEA. With 5 bases clipped from V and 3 bases from J, the junction kept 7 bases outside the gene matches. Use of 60 Vbeta and 13 Jbeta primers characterized the PCR. Here immunoSEQ multiplex PCR was the method, and the copy in TCRdb shows in-frame clones only, minus some. The sample carries 150,000 to 200,000 clones, around 82% recorded once. This receptor was identified in a woman between 25 and 40 years old in good health and CMV-seropositive. The chain has TRBV11-3 and TRBJ1-1, with 9 bases matching TRBD1. Input material: PBMCs. The CDR3 region has the DNA TGTGCCAGCAGCCCCCGGACAGGGGCGGACACTGAAGCTTTCTTT. It encodes CASSPRTGADTEAFF. Drawing the rest from reference TRBV11-3 and TRBJ1-1, the complete variable domain is EAGVVQSPRYKIIEKKQPVAFWCNPISGHNTLYWYLQNLGQGPELLIRYENEEAVDDSQLPKDRFSAERLKGVDSTLKIQPAELGDSAVYLCASSPRTGADTEAFFGQGTRLTVV.